One T cell receptor beta chain is described in this entry. This record comes from a study of blood T cell repertoires in COVID-19. TCRdb's copy holds only in-frame clones and misses some; the assay was immunoSEQ multiplex PCR. The data contain hundreds of thousands of clones, about nine tenths of them singletons. Germline values: CDR1 SGHAT, CDR2 FQNNGV. The CDR3 is 14 amino acids. Losses at the gene ends were 5 bases for V and 4 bases for J; bases not matched to a gene: 2. The rearrangement links TRBV11-2 to TRBJ2-2, with 9 bases fitting TRBD1. Sequencing was performed on peripheral blood. The clonotype was recovered from a man aged 35 to 55 with acute or convalescent COVID-19. The CDR3 coding sequence is TGTGCCAGCAGCCGACAGGGGGGCACCGGGGAGCTGTTTTTT. It encodes CASSRQGGTGELFF.